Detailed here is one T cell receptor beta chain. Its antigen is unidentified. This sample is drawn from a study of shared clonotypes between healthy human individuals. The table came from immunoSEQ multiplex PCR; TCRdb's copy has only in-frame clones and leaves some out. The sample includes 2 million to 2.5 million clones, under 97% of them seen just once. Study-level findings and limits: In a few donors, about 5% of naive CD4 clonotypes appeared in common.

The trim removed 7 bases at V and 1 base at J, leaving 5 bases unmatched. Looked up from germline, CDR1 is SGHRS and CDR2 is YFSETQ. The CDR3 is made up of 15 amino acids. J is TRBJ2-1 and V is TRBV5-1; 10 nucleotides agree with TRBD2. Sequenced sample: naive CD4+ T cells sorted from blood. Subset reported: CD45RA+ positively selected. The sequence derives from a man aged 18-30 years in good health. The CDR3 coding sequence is TGCGCCAGCGGTATAGCGGGGGGTTCCTACAATGAGCAGTTCTTC. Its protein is CASGIAGGSYNEQFF.